This entry concerns a single T cell receptor beta chain. These data come from a study of blood T cell repertoires in COVID-19. At the level of the study: COVID-19 samples from acute and convalescent phases originated in the United States, Italy and Spain. Sample material is recorded as cDNA or gDNA derived from T cells, B-cell-depleted T cells, or PBMCs.

Produced via immunoSEQ multiplex PCR; TCRdb's table is partial and in-frame only. The data hold about 220,000 clones, with 70% to 90% observed a single time. The study recruited people aged 18 to 89 years across 24 US areas. Cohorts were based on clinical histories the participants reported. With 6 bases clipped from V and 3 bases from J, the junction kept 10 bases outside the gene matches. The CDR3 has 14 amino acids. Per the germline V gene, CDR1 is SQVTM and CDR2 is ANQGSEA. V usage is TRBV29-1 and J usage is TRBJ2-7; 8 nucleotides match TRBD1. The sample comprised PBMCs or T cells enriched from blood (not recorded which). The clonotype originates from a woman in her forties or fifties with acute COVID-19. In DNA form, the CDR3 reads TGCAGCGTAATCGGACAGGGAGCTGTCTACGAGCAGTACTTC. It specifies CSVIGQGAVYEQYF.